These 16 T cell receptor beta chains were all obtained from the same sample, sequenced in a study of T cell clonality in common variable immunodeficiency. Study-wide findings and caveats: In common variable immunodeficiency, TCR beta chains reportedly carried fewer deletions and N-nucleotide insertions.

Clones were read by immunoSEQ multiplex PCR, and TCRdb kept only the in-frame ones, dropping some. The sample presents about 8,000 clones, none singletons. Their specific antigens are unknown. The sequenced sample was peripheral blood mononuclear cells. The receptors come from a human donor with common variable immunodeficiency.

In its sample, this clone was seen a few times. The read comes to an end 3 residues before the CDR3 does, leaving the germline J gene to fill in the end. The chain has TRBV19 and TRBJ1-2; D possibly corresponds to TRBD1 (5 bases). The germline gives CDR1 LNHDA, CDR2 SQIVND (reference sequence). The V end was cut by 3 bases, the J end by 6 bases, with 11 bases between. The CDR3 contains 13 residues. The CDR3 region is CASSMGTGNGYTF. CDR3 bases read: TGTGCCAGTAGTATGGGGACTGGGAATGGC.

This clone came up a few times. The read terminates 3 residues ahead of where the CDR3 ends, so the germline J gene completes it. The chain recombines TRBV11-1 with TRBJ1-1; D uncertain. Trimming removed 5 bases from V and 4 bases from J, with 8 bases in between. Per germline, CDR1 SGHAT and CDR2 FQDESV (reference sequence). The CDR3 consists of 12 residues. CDR3 DNA (partial): TGTGCCAGCAGCAGGTCGGGCACTGAA. Amino acids: CASSRSGTE. The entire CDR3 reads CASSRSGTEAFF.

The CDR3 spells CASSVFGDSQETQYF. The CDR3 bases that were read are TGTGCCAGTAGTGTCTTCGGTGACAGTCAAGAGACC. The J gene is TRBJ2-5, the V gene TRBV19, with a weak D call TRBD1 (5 bases). From the germline J gene comes the end of the CDR3, since the read stops 3 residues before it. CDR3 length equals 15 residues. Trimming removed 5 bases from V and 2 bases from J, with 15 bases in between. The germline gives CDR1 LNHDA, CDR2 SQIVND (reference sequence).

Ten or more counts support this clone. The observed sequence ends 3 residues before the CDR3 terminus, with the missing tail filled in from the germline J gene. The chain employs TRBV2 and TRBJ2-3; 7 bases align to TRBD2. V shed 8 bases and J 6 bases; nucleotides not matched to a gene: 14. Germline CDR1 is SNHLY and CDR2 is FYNNEI. The CDR3 is 15 amino acids. CDR3 protein: CASVGVKAGTDTQYF. Incomplete CDR3 DNA: TGTGCCAGCGTGGGGGTGAAAGCGGGAACGGATACG.

This clone has a count of ten or more. The read gets to within 3 residues of the CDR3 end, and the germline J gene fills in the rest. J is TRBJ2-1 and V is TRBV9, with D perhaps matching TRBD2 (5 bases). V lost 1 base to trimming and J lost 4 bases, with 12 bases between them. Germline CDR1 is SGDLS and CDR2 is YYNGEE. The CDR3 is 15 residues long. CDR3 DNA, as far as it was read: TGTGCCAGCAGCGTAACGAGCGGAGCTTACAATGAG. Protein sequence: CASSVTSGAYNE. The complete CDR3 protein is CASSVTSGAYNEQFF.

In this sample, this clone is medium-sized. The CDR3 extends 3 residues past the end of the read, so its final part is completed from the germline J gene. The chain links TRBV20-1 to TRBJ2-3; the match to TRBD2 covers 7 bases. Trimming took 6 bases from V and 4 from J; bases not matched to a gene: 10. This CDR3 region has 14 residues. Per germline, CDR1 DFQATT and CDR2 SNEGSKA (reference sequence). The sequenced CDR3 bases are TGCAGTGCCCTGGGTGAGGCGGGAGCAGATACG. Encoded protein: CSALGEAGADT. The full CDR3 reads CSALGEAGADTQYF.

For this clone: With the read ending 3 residues before the CDR3 end, the germline J gene is used to fill in that end. This sequence joins TRBV19 and TRBJ2-5; D may be TRBD1 (5 bases). The CDR3 consists of 13 residues. Trimming left V 5 bases short and J 7 bases short, with 14 bases between. CDR1 is LNHDA, CDR2 SQIVND, per germline (reference sequence). CDR3: CASSDTGLRTQYF. The part of the CDR3 DNA that was read is TGTGCCAGTAGTGATACAGGTTTGCGGACC.

This clone was recorded at least ten times. The CDR3 end is not reached by the read, which stops 3 residues before it; the germline J gene fills it in. V is TRBV2 and J is TRBJ2-5; unclear D gene. V was clipped by 8 bases and J by 1 base, with 8 bases between them. The germline CDR1 and CDR2 sequences are SNHLY and FYNNEI. The CDR3 spans 12 residues. The sequenced CDR3 bases are TGTGCCAGCGGAGCGACCCAAGAGACC. Its translation: CASGATQET. The full CDR3 protein is CASGATQETQYF.

Partial CDR3 DNA: TGTGCCAGCAGACGGACTAGCGGGTTTCAAGAGACC. Its translation is CASRRTSGFQET. The entire CDR3 sequence reads CASRRTSGFQETQYF. The chain recombines TRBV6-4 with TRBJ2-5; TRBD2 matches at 11 bases. Sequencing ends 3 residues short of the CDR3 end; the germline J gene provides the rest. The CDR3 length is 15 residues. With 6 bases clipped from V and 2 bases from J, the junction kept 5 bases outside the gene matches. Germline-derived CDR1 and CDR2 are MRHNA and SNTAGT.

This clone was detected a few times. CDR3 in amino acids: CASSLTYRDRVPSLSYEQYF. CDR3 bases read: TGCGCCAGCAGCTTGACGTACCGGGACAGGGTCCCCTCCCTCTCCTACGAG. V usage is TRBV5-1 and J usage is TRBJ2-7, with 9 bases matching TRBD1. Sequencing ends 3 residues short of the CDR3 end; the germline J gene provides the rest. Germline values: CDR1 SGHRS, CDR2 YFSETQ. The CDR3 loop spans 20 amino acids. V gave up 1 base and J gave up 0 bases; unmatched junction bases: 17.

This clone is categorized as medium-sized. The read ends 3 residues early relative to the CDR3; the germline J gene fills the gap. The chain employs TRBV20-1 and TRBJ2-2; 9 bases are shared with TRBD2. V lost 6 bases to trimming and J lost 1 base; unmatched junction nucleotides: 3. This CDR3 contains 14 residues. Germline V CDR1 and CDR2: DFQATT, SNEGSKA (reference sequence). CDR3 DNA, as far as it was read: TGCAGTGCCAGGACTAGCGAGAACACCGGGGAG. Its protein product is CSARTSENTGE. The CDR3 as a whole reads CSARTSENTGELFF.

By proportion, this clone is medium-sized (0.01 to 0.1%). CDR3 sequence reads: CSARGTENTDTQYF. The part of the CDR3 DNA that was read is TGCAGTGCTAGAGGGACTGAAAACACAGATACG. The chain carries TRBV20-1 and TRBJ2-3; tentative D call: TRBD2 (5 bases). With the read ending 3 residues before the CDR3 end, the germline J gene is used to fill in that end. The V gene's germline CDR1 is DFQATT and CDR2 SNEGSKA (reference sequence). The CDR3 contains 14 residues. V lost 1 base and J lost 2, with 10 bases in between.

This clone came up a few times. The missing CDR3 end, 3 residues past where the read stops, is filled in from the germline J gene. The rearrangement links TRBV19 to TRBJ1-5, with D possibly matching TRBD1 (5 bases). From germline, CDR1 is LNHDA and CDR2 SQIVND (reference sequence). Trimming stripped 2 bases from V and 5 bases from J, with 16 bases between. CDR3 length equals 16 residues. The CDR3 bases that were read are TGTGCCAGTAGTATAACGGTTAGATGGGGGGATCAGCCC. Amino acids: CASSITVRWGDQP. The entire CDR3 reads CASSITVRWGDQPQHF.

For this clone: The read ends 3 residues before the CDR3 terminus; that terminus is restored from the germline J gene. This sequence joins TRBV30 and TRBJ1-2; 12 positions agree with TRBD1. With 0 bases clipped from V and 7 bases from J, the junction kept 6 bases outside the gene matches. The V gene's germline CDR1 is GTSNPN and CDR2 SVGIG (reference sequence). The length of the CDR3 is 15 residues. CDR3 bases read: TGTGCCTGGAGTGTACTGGGACAGGGGGCTGTTGGC. It encodes CAWSVLGQGAVG. The entire CDR3 sequence reads CAWSVLGQGAVGYTF.

This clone was detected ten times or more. Coverage ceases 3 residues before the CDR3 finishes, and the germline J gene fills in the end. The V call is TRBV5-1, the J call TRBJ2-2, with D perhaps matching TRBD2 (6 bases). This CDR3 is built from 16 residues. V was shortened by 0 bases and J by 5 bases, with 14 bases between the two germline ends. The germline CDR1 and CDR2 sequences are SGHRS and YFSETQ. The DNA read from the CDR3 is TGCGCCAGCAGCTTGGACCGGGACTCTCCTACCGGGGAG. Translating it yields CASSLDRDSPTGE. The entire CDR3 protein is CASSLDRDSPTGELFF.

This clone occurred many times. Coverage ceases 3 residues before the CDR3 finishes, and the germline J gene fills in the end. The chain uses TRBV9 and TRBJ2-1, with 13 bases matching TRBD2. The CDR3 consists of 16 residues. The junction had 3 bases not matched to a gene; V was cut back by 3 bases and J by 3 bases. Germline values: CDR1 SGDLS, CDR2 YYNGEE. CDR3 loop: CASSGGLAGIYNEQFF. The CDR3 bases that were read are TGTGCCAGCAGCGGGGGACTAGCGGGGATCTACAATGAG.